One and the same sample provided the 9 T cell receptor beta chains below, sequenced in a study of blood T cell repertoires in COVID-19. Assay: immunoSEQ multiplex PCR; the TCRdb copy retains only in-frame clones and omits some. Of approximately 190,000 clones in the sample, 70% to 90% were seen once. The sequencing sample was made of peripheral blood. The receptors stem from an elderly man with acute or convalescent COVID-19.

The chain is built from TRBV10-2 and TRBJ2-7, with TRBD2 matching over 9 bases. With V trimmed by 10 bases and J by 6 bases, 10 bases remained unmatched. Germline assignment: CDR1 WSHSY and CDR2 SAAADI. The CDR3 totals 13 residues. CDR3 DNA: TGCGCCACTTTAGCGGGAGACGGGATCGAGCAGTACGTC. This encodes CATLAGDGIEQYV.

The chain joins TRBV9 to TRBJ2-1, with 12 nucleotides matching TRBD2. CDR3 size: 16 residues. In germline, CDR1 is SGDLS, CDR2 YYNGEE. With V trimmed by 3 bases and J by 3 bases, 4 bases remained unmatched. CDR3 region: CASSAGTSGYYNEQFF. The CDR3, as DNA: TGTGCCAGCAGCGCCGGGACTAGCGGGTACTACAATGAGCAGTTCTTC.

This clone came up once. This chain joins TRBV6-2 or TRBV6-3 and TRBJ2-6; 12 bases map to TRBD1. V gave up 4 bases and J gave up 3 bases; unmatched junction bases: 10. This CDR3 is 19 amino acids long. CDR1 and CDR2 from the germline V gene are MNHEY and SVGEGT. The DNA for the CDR3 is TGTGCCAGCAGTTCCCCGGGACAGGGGGCGCTTTATGGGGCCAACGTCCTGACTTTC. Encoded protein: CASSSPGQGALYGANVLTF.

The CDR3 DNA reads as TGTGCCAGCAGCCGACAGGGCGAGGAGCAGCCCCAGCATTTT. Protein sequence: CASSRQGEEQPQHF. The chain recombines TRBV27 with TRBJ1-5; the match to TRBD1 covers 7 bases. Germline CDR1 MNHEY, CDR2 SMNVEV (reference sequence). This CDR3 has 14 amino acids. V was clipped by 6 bases and J by 7 bases; unmatched bases: 9.

V usage is TRBV10-2 and J usage is TRBJ2-3; the D gene is possibly TRBD2 (5 bases). CDR1 is WSHSY, CDR2 SAAADI, per germline. V was trimmed by 3 bases and J by 3 bases, leaving 16 bases between them. This CDR3 contains 16 residues. The CDR3 DNA follows: TGCGCCAGCAGTGATTCGGGGTGGGATAGGACAGATACGCAGTATTTT. Protein: CASSDSGWDRTDTQYF.

CDR3 loop: CASSLWGGIRNEQFF. The DNA of the CDR3 is TGTGCCAGCAGTTTATGGGGCGGGATAAGGAATGAGCAGTTCTTC. V usage is TRBV27 and J usage is TRBJ2-1; D may be TRBD2 (6 bases). V dropped 1 base and J dropped 7 bases, with 14 bases sitting between them. CDR1 and CDR2 (germline): MNHEY, SMNVEV (reference sequence). The CDR3 is 15 residues long.

The genes are TRBV30 and TRBJ1-2; D may be TRBD1 (5 bases). Germline assignment: CDR1 GTSNPN and CDR2 SVGIG (reference sequence). This CDR3 is 14 amino acids long. Trimming took 0 bases from V and 2 from J, leaving 10 bases between them. CDR3 sequence reads: CAWSVDSKNYGYTF. Written as DNA, the CDR3 is TGTGCCTGGAGTGTAGACAGCAAAAACTATGGCTACACCTTC.

In this sample, this clone turned up once. The genes are TRBV7-2 and TRBJ2-1, with 12 bases that match TRBD2. The germline gives CDR1 SGHTA, CDR2 FQGNSA. This CDR3 has 18 amino acids. The V segment lost 5 bases and the J segment 6 bases; nucleotides outside the gene matches: 14. The CDR3 spells CASSLTSGSASRGNEQFF. The CDR3, as DNA: TGTGCCAGCAGCCTGACTAGCGGGAGTGCAAGTCGCGGCAATGAGCAGTTCTTC. Using reference TRBV7-2 and TRBJ2-1 for the parts outside the CDR3, the full variable domain is GAGVSQSPSNKVTEKGKDVELRCDPISGHTALYWYRQSLGQGLEFLIYFQGNSAPDKSGLPSDRFSAERTGGSVSTLTIQRTQQEDSAVYLCASSLTSGSASRGNEQFFGPGTRLTVL.

J is TRBJ2-1 and V is TRBV9; D possibly corresponds to TRBD1 (6 bases). The V end lost 4 bases, the J end lost 5 bases, and 16 bases lay between the germline ends. Germline V gene lookup returns CDR1 SGDLS and CDR2 YYNGEE. The CDR3 has 15 residues. CDR3: CASSPHRTVNNEQFF. The CDR3 bases are TGTGCCAGCAGCCCACACCGGACAGTCAACAATGAGCAGTTCTTC.